The rows below give T cell receptor beta chains drawn from one sample of a study of shared clonotypes between healthy human individuals. Sequencing used immunoSEQ multiplex PCR; TCRdb keeps in-frame clones, though not all of them. The table includes about 1.5 million clones, approximately 96% detected once. Sequenced sample: naive CD4+ T cells sorted from blood. The receptors here all came from a man aged 25-45 years in good health. Both conserved end residues are part of each CDR3. D genes are given only for firm matches. A clone size is listed for some rows: how often the clone was seen (once, few, many), or a class if it is expanded.

size: .; D: .; V: TRBV2; J: TRBJ1-1; DNA: TGTGCCAGCAGTGGCCTACTCCGAGCTGAAGCTTTCTTT; CDR3: CASSGLLRAEAFF
size: once; D: .; V: TRBV19; J: TRBJ2-3; DNA: TGTGCCAGTAGTGTGGGACTCTCCACAGATACGCAGTATTTT; CDR3: CASSVGLSTDTQYF
size: .; D: .; V: TRBV6-1; J: TRBJ1-2; DNA: TGTGCCAGCAGTGAAGGAAGGGGGAACTATGGCTACACCTTC; CDR3: CASSEGRGNYGYTF
size: .; D: TRBD2; V: TRBV9; J: TRBJ2-1; DNA: TGTGCCAGCAGCCCCCGGACTAGCGGAGACAATGAGCAGTTCTTC; CDR3: CASSPRTSGDNEQFF
size: .; D: .; V: TRBV9; J: TRBJ2-3; DNA: TGTGCCAGCAGCGTTTCATCGGGAGCCCTAGATACGCAGTATTTT; CDR3: CASSVSSGALDTQYF
size: .; D: TRBD2; V: TRBV28; J: TRBJ2-3; DNA: TGTGCCAGCAGACATAGCGGGACTAGCACAGATACGCAGTATTTT; CDR3: CASRHSGTSTDTQYF
size: .; D: TRBD2; V: TRBV18; J: TRBJ2-1; DNA: TGTGCCAGCTGCCGGTCTGCGGGAGTGGTCGATGAGCAGTTCTTC; CDR3: CASCRSAGVVDEQFF
size: .; D: TRBD1; V: TRBV19; J: TRBJ2-2; DNA: TGTGCCAGTACCCTTTCCGGGACAGGGACCACCGGGGAGCTGTTTTTT; CDR3: CASTLSGTGTTGELFF
size: .; D: .; V: TRBV5-1; J: TRBJ2-1; DNA: TGCGCCAGCACCTGGGGCAGTGAGCAGTTCTTC; CDR3: CASTWGSEQFF
size: .; D: .; V: TRBV4-3; J: TRBJ1-5; DNA: TGCGCCAGCAGCCAGGCAGTAAATCAGCCCCAGCATTTT; CDR3: CASSQAVNQPQHF
size: .; D: TRBD2; V: TRBV10-1; J: TRBJ2-1; DNA: TGCGCCAGCAGTGCGGCGGGAGGGGAGCAGTTCTTC; CDR3: CASSAAGGEQFF
size: .; D: TRBD2; V: TRBV7-2; J: TRBJ2-1; DNA: TGTGCCAGCAGCCCTAGAGGCGGGAGGGCCGATGAGCAGTTCTTC; CDR3: CASSPRGGRADEQFF
size: .; D: TRBD1; V: TRBV5-4; J: TRBJ2-7; DNA: TGTGCCAGCAGCTTGGGGGGACAGGGCTACGAGCAGTACTTC; CDR3: CASSLGGQGYEQYF
size: .; D: .; V: TRBV7-2; J: TRBJ2-2; DNA: TGTGCCAGCAGCTTCGGGCTAGCCAACATCCCCGGGGAGCTGTTTTTT; CDR3: CASSFGLANIPGELFF
size: .; D: TRBD2; V: TRBV6-5; J: TRBJ2-7; DNA: TGTGCCAGCAGTTACGGCGGGGGTGAGCAGTACTTC; CDR3: CASSYGGGEQYF
size: .; D: .; V: TRBV28; J: TRBJ2-7; DNA: TGTGCCAGCAGCACAGACCGAAGCTCCTACGAGCAGTACTTC; CDR3: CASSTDRSSYEQYF
size: .; D: .; V: TRBV6-4; J: TRBJ2-5; DNA: TGTCCTAGTACTGGGGGCCAAGAGACCCAGTACTTC; CDR3: CPSTGGQETQYF
size: .; D: .; V: TRBV29-1; J: TRBJ1-1; DNA: TGCAGCGTGGAAAAAAGACAGGACACTGAAGCTTTCTTT; CDR3: CSVEKRQDTEAFF
size: .; D: .; V: TRBV11-2; J: TRBJ2-7; DNA: TGTGCCAGCAGCTTCGCCATCTGGGCGGGACCCTACGAGCAGTACTTC; CDR3: CASSFAIWAGPYEQYF
size: .; D: .; V: TRBV6-5; J: TRBJ2-7; DNA: TGTGCCAGCAGTTACTTCCCGGACGCCTCCTACGAGCAGTACTTC; CDR3: CASSYFPDASYEQYF
size: .; D: .; V: TRBV6-5; J: TRBJ1-1; DNA: TGTGCCAGCTGCTTGCGGAGGAACACTGAAGCTTTCTTT; CDR3: CASCLRRNTEAFF
size: .; D: TRBD2; V: TRBV5-4; J: TRBJ2-1; DNA: TGTGCCAGCAGCCCACTAGCGGCCGATACTCTTGAACAGTTCTTC; CDR3: CASSPLAADTLEQFF
size: .; D: .; V: TRBV7-9; J: TRBJ2-3; DNA: TGTGCCAGCAGCCCTCACTACTCCACAGATACGCAGTATTTT; CDR3: CASSPHYSTDTQYF
size: .; D: TRBD1; V: TRBV27; J: TRBJ2-2; DNA: TGTGCCAGCGGCAATACAGGGGGGACCGGGGAGCTGTTTTTT; CDR3: CASGNTGGTGELFF
size: .; D: TRBD1; V: TRBV29-1; J: TRBJ2-7; DNA: TGCAGCGTGGGGCGTGGGACAGGGGGCTACGAGCAGTACTTC; CDR3: CSVGRGTGGYEQYF
size: .; D: TRBD1; V: TRBV6-1; J: TRBJ2-3; DNA: TGTGCCAGCAGTGCGACAGGGAGCACTACAGATACGCAGTATTTT; CDR3: CASSATGSTTDTQYF
size: .; D: TRBD1; V: TRBV5-6; J: TRBJ1-1; DNA: TGTGCCAGCAGCTTGAACAGGGGGGGAGCAGCTTTCTTT; CDR3: CASSLNRGGAAFF
size: .; D: .; V: TRBV2; J: TRBJ2-1; DNA: TGTGCCAGCAGACCCCTTAGCAATGAGCAGTTCTTC; CDR3: CASRPLSNEQFF
size: .; D: .; V: TRBV19; J: TRBJ1-5; DNA: TGTGCCAGTACCGGTCGGCCCCAGCATTTT; CDR3: CASTGRPQHF
size: .; D: .; V: TRBV5-1; J: TRBJ2-1; DNA: TGCGCCAGCAGCTTGAACCTAGCTAGTGGGAATGAGCAGTTCTTC; CDR3: CASSLNLASGNEQFF
size: .; D: .; V: TRBV2; J: TRBJ2-5; DNA: TGTGCCAGCAGTCTAGAAGGGGAGACCCAGTACTTC; CDR3: CASSLEGETQYF
size: .; D: TRBD1; V: TRBV11-2; J: TRBJ2-3; DNA: TGTGCCAGCAGCTCCAGACCGGGACAGGGACCAGATACGCAGTATTTT; CDR3: CASSSRPGQGPDTQYF
size: .; D: TRBD1; V: TRBV7-9; J: TRBJ1-5; DNA: TGTGCCAGCAGCCCCACAGGGGGTCATCAGCCCCAGCATTTT; CDR3: CASSPTGGHQPQHF